The clone carrying this TCR beta chain occurred a few times. Isolated RNA was reverse transcribed in full, so expressed TCRB transcripts were sequenced. Using immunoSEQ multiplex PCR, the repertoire was profiled, and TCRdb retains in-frame clones only, with some absent. The sample carries under 200,000 clones, about 7.3% recorded once. The data belong to a study of beta chain features in type 1 diabetes. CDR1 and CDR2 (germline): LNHDA, SQIVND (reference sequence). Trimming left V 1 base short and J 0 bases short, with 7 bases between. The length of the CDR3 is 14 residues. The clonotype comes from a man aged 18-30 years in good health. The sample was central memory CD4+ T cells from blood. The V and J genes are TRBV19 and TRBJ2-7; possible D gene TRBD2, 6 bases. The CDR3 nucleotides are TGTGCCAGTAGTATAGGCGGGAACTCCTACGAGCAGTACTTC. This encodes CASSIGGNSYEQYF. Variable domain in full (rest from reference TRBV19 and TRBJ2-7): DGGITQSPKYLFRKEGQNVTLSCEQNLNHDAMYWYRQDPGQGLRLIYYSQIVNDFQKGDIAEGYSVSREKKESFPLTVTSAQKNPTAFYLCASSIGGNSYEQYFGPGTRLTVT.